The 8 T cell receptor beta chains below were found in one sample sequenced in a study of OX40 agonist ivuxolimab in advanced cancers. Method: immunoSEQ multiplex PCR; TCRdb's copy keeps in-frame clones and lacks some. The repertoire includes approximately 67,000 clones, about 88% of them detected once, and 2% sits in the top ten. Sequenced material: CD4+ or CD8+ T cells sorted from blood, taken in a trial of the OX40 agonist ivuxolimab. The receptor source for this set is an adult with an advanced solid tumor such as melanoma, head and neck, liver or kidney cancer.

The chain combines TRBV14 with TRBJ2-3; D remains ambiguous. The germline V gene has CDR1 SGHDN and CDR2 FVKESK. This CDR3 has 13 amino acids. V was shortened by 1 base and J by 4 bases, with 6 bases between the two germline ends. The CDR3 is CASSQAPADTQYF. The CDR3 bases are TGTGCCAGCAGCCAAGCCCCGGCAGATACGCAGTATTTT.

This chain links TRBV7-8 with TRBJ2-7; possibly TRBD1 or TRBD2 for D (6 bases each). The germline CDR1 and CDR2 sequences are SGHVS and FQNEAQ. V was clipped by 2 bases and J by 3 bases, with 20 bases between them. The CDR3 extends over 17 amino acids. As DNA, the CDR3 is TGTGCCAGCAGCTTACCTACGGGGGCAGGGGCCAACTACGAGCAGTACTTC. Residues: CASSLPTGAGANYEQYF. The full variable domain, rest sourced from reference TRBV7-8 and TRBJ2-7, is GAGVSQSPRYKVAKRGQDVALRCDPISGHVSLFWYQQALGQGPEFLTYFQNEAQLDKSGLPSDRFFAERPEGSVSTLKIQRTQQEDSAVYLCASSLPTGAGANYEQYFGPGTRLTVT.

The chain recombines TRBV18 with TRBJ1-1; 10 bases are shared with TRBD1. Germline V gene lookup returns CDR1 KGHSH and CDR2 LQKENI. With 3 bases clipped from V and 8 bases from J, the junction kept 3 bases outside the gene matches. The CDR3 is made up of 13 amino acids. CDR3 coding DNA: TGTGCCAGCTCACCCGGGACAGGGGAGGAAGCTTTCTTT. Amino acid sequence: CASSPGTGEEAFF.

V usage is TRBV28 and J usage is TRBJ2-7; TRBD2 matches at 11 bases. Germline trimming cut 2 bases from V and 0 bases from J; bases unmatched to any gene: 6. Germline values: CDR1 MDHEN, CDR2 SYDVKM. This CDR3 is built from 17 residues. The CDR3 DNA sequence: TGTGCCAGCAGTTTAGTGACTAGCGGGGTTAGCTCCTACGAGCAGTACTTC. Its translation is CASSLVTSGVSSYEQYF.

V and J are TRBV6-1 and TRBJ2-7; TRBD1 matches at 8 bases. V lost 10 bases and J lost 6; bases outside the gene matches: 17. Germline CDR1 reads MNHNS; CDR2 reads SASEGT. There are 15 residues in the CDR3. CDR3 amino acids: CANTQNSRGLGEQYF. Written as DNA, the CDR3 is TGTGCCAACACCCAGAATAGCAGGGGGCTAGGCGAGCAGTACTTC.

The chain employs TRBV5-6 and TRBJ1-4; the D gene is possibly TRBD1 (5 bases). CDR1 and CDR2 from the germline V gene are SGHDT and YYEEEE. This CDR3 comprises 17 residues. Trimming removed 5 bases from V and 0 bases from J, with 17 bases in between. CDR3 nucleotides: TGTGCCAGCAGTTCAAGTGGGGGACTTGCAACTAATGAAAAACTGTTTTTT. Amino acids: CASSSSGGLATNEKLFF. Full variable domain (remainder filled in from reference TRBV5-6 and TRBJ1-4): DAGVTQSPTHLIKTRGQQVTLRCSPKSGHDTVSWYQQALGQGPQFIFQYYEEEERQRGNFPDRFSGHQFPNYSSELNVNALLLGDSALYLCASSSSGGLATNEKLFFGSGTQLSVL.

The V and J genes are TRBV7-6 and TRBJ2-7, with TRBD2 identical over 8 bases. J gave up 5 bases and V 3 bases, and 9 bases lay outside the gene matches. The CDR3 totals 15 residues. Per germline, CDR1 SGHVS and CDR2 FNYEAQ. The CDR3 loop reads CASSFRRAGDHEQYF. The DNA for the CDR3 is TGTGCCAGCAGCTTTCGAAGAGCGGGAGACCACGAGCAGTACTTC.

The CDR3 spells CASSPPGSGRVVEQYF. The CDR3 DNA reads TGTGCCAGCTCGCCGCCGGGGAGCGGGAGGGTCGTCGAGCAGTACTTC. This sequence joins TRBV18 and TRBJ2-7; the match to TRBD2 covers 10 bases. The V and J ends lost 6 bases and 6 bases, in that order; junction bases with no gene match: 14. The germline V gene has CDR1 KGHSH and CDR2 LQKENI. This CDR3 contains 16 residues.